This TCR beta chain was recovered during a study of blood T cell repertoires in COVID-19. Those enrolled, adults aged roughly 18 to 89 years, came from about two dozen US areas. Participants' reported clinical history set cohort assignment. As processed by the authors: Counts of nucleated cells, estimated from reference gene primer amplification, were obtained. Profiled with immunoSEQ multiplex PCR; TCRdb holds only in-frame clones, not every one. V, J and clone size are those of that table, while D and trimming were read from the DNA. The sample has some 200,000 clones, about 85% seen once. Germline assignment: CDR1 MGHDK and CDR2 SYGVNS. Trimming pared 2 bases from V and 4 bases from J, leaving 14 bases between. The CDR3 has 15 amino acids.

The rearrangement joins TRBV25-1 to TRBJ1-1; tentatively, D is TRBD1 (6 bases). This receptor was obtained from a woman aged 30 to 39 who had recovered from COVID-19. The source material was PBMCs or T cells enriched from blood (not recorded which). CDR3 sequence: CASSEGYRAGTEAFF. For the CDR3, the DNA is TGTGCCAGCAGTGAAGGGTACAGGGCGGGCACTGAAGCTTTCTTT.